Below, 16 T cell receptor beta chains from the same sample are listed, as sequenced in a study of control samples from healthy donors and cancer patients. Generated by immunoSEQ multiplex PCR, the TCRdb table keeps only in-frame clones and is missing some. The sample includes around 84,000 clones, about nine tenths of them seen just once. The material sequenced was blood. These receptors all stem from a man between 25 and 39 years old in good health.

The gene calls are TRBV14 and TRBJ1-3, with no clear D. The germline V gene encodes CDR1 SGHDN and CDR2 FVKESK. V lost 6 bases and J 2 bases, leaving 8 bases between the germline ends. The CDR3 length is 13 residues. CDR3 DNA: TGTGCCAGCAGACTGAGCCCTGGAAACACCATATATTTT. Translating gives CASRLSPGNTIYF.

This clone was seen more than once but under ten times. The rearrangement links TRBV6-2 or TRBV6-3 to TRBJ1-5; D not certain. Per germline, CDR1 MNHEY and CDR2 SVGEGT. This CDR3 region has 16 residues. V lost 0 bases to trimming and J lost 2 bases, with 11 bases between them. The CDR3 coding sequence is TGTGCCAGCAGTTACTCGCGGCACACCGGCAATCAGCCCCAGCATTTT. Residues: CASSYSRHTGNQPQHF.

The CDR3 is CASSELSGGLIDTQYF. The CDR3 DNA reads TGTGCCAGCAGTGAACTGAGCGGGGGCCTCATAGATACGCAGTATTTT. The chain links TRBV6-1 to TRBJ2-3; 8 bases are shared with TRBD2. V trimming: 2 bases; J trimming: 5 bases; junction bases outside the gene matches: 9. The CDR3 is made up of 16 amino acids. The germline V gene encodes CDR1 MNHNS and CDR2 SASEGT.

The gene calls are TRBV9 and TRBJ1-4; D not resolved. CDR1 and CDR2 from the germline V gene are SGDLS and YYNGEE. V lost 0 bases, J lost 8 bases, and 8 bases lay in between. This CDR3 has 13 residues. The CDR3 reads CASSVATGEKLFF. DNA of the CDR3: TGTGCCAGCAGCGTAGCTACGGGAGAAAAACTGTTTTTT. Drawing the rest from reference TRBV9 and TRBJ1-4, the complete variable domain is DSGVTQTPKHLITATGQRVTLRCSPRSGDLSVYWYQQSLDQGLQFLIQYYNGEERAKGNILERFSAQQFPDLHSELNLSSLELGDSALYFCASSVATGEKLFFGSGTQLSVL.

The chain has TRBV9 and TRBJ1-6; D is unresolved. V was pared by 0 bases and J by 3 bases, with 10 bases between. The germline V gene has CDR1 SGDLS and CDR2 YYNGEE. The CDR3 totals 16 residues. The CDR3 DNA reads TGTGCCAGCAGCGTAGGGGGAGAGAACTATAATTCACCCCTCCACTTT. Translated, it gives CASSVGGENYNSPLHF.

J is TRBJ2-3 and V is TRBV4-1, with D possibly TRBD2 on 6 matching bases. Germline V gives CDR1 MGHRA, CDR2 YSYEKL. Trimming removed 3 bases from V and 1 base from J, with 14 bases in between. CDR3 size: 16 residues. CDR3 loop: CASSQGATSRTDTQYF. For the CDR3, the DNA is TGCGCCAGCAGCCAGGGAGCTACTAGCCGCACAGATACGCAGTATTTT.

This sequence joins TRBV5-1 and TRBJ2-7, with D possibly called TRBD1 or TRBD2 (5 bases each). Germline V gene sequence: CDR1 SGHRS, CDR2 YFSETQ. V shed 1 base and J shed 1 base, with 12 bases lying between them. This CDR3 comprises 15 residues. CDR3 protein: CASSLPPEGSYEQYF. In DNA form, the CDR3 reads TGCGCCAGCAGCTTGCCGCCAGAGGGGTCCTACGAGCAGTACTTC.

This clone was seen only a few times. The V call is TRBV9, the J call TRBJ1-5; D not certain. V dropped 4 bases and J dropped 7 bases, with 15 bases sitting between them. This CDR3 spans 14 amino acids. The germline V gene encodes CDR1 SGDLS and CDR2 YYNGEE. CDR3 DNA: TGTGCCAGCAGCCCGTCCCTGGGATGGCAGCCCCAGCATTTT. This gives the protein CASSPSLGWQPQHF.

The chain recombines TRBV2 with TRBJ1-1; D call uncertain. Trimming removed 8 bases from V and 3 bases from J, with 16 bases in between. The CDR3 totals 14 residues. Germline loops: CDR1 SNHLY, CDR2 FYNNEI. The CDR3 spells CASLSAGLDTEAFF. In DNA, the CDR3 is TGTGCCAGCCTCTCGGCGGGGTTGGACACTGAAGCTTTCTTT.

The chain couples TRBV4-2 to TRBJ1-2; D unresolved. V was pared by 0 bases and J by 0 bases, with 8 bases between. Germline CDR1 reads LGHNA; CDR2 reads YNFKEQ. There are 15 residues in the CDR3. CDR3 DNA: TGTGCCAGCAGCCAAGAAGAGAATACTAACTATGGCTACACCTTC. Its translation is CASSQEENTNYGYTF.

V is TRBV6-6 and J is TRBJ2-3; tentative D call: TRBD1 (5 bases). This CDR3 is 15 amino acids long. Germline-derived CDR1 and CDR2 are MNHNY and SVGAGI (reference sequence). Trimming took off 5 bases at V and 4 bases at J, with 16 bases between the two ends. The CDR3 DNA reads TGTGCCAGCAGTCCCCTCCGTAAGGGGTCAGATACGCAGTATTTT. The encoded protein is CASSPLRKGSDTQYF.

This clone was counted only a few times. The chain uses TRBV3-1 (or the pseudogene TRBV3-2) and TRBJ1-5; D is possibly TRBD1 (5 bases). V shed 3 bases and J shed 3 bases, with 15 bases lying between them. The CDR3 sequence is 16 residues long. From germline, CDR1 is LGHDT and CDR2 YNNKEL (reference sequence). The CDR3 nucleotides are TGTGCCAGCAGCCACCGGGACCGGGGGGACAATCAGCCCCAGCATTTT. It encodes CASSHRDRGDNQPQHF.

This clone was seen a handful of times. J is TRBJ1-2 and V is TRBV7-9; 7 bases are a match to TRBD1. Germline V gene data show CDR1 as SEHNR and CDR2 as FQNEAQ (reference sequence). The CDR3 has 15 residues. V was pared by 5 bases and J by 2 bases, with 8 bases of the junction left unmatched. The DNA of the CDR3 is TGTGCCAGCAGCGTCGGGACAGAGATCAACTATGGCTACACCTTC. Translation gives CASSVGTEINYGYTF. Full variable domain (outside the CDR3, taken from reference TRBV7-9 and TRBJ1-2): DTGVSQNPRHKITKRGQNVTFRCDPISEHNRLYWYRQTLGQGPEFLTYFQNEAQLEKSRLLSDRFSAERPKGSFSTLEIQRTEQGDSAMYLCASSVGTEINYGYTFGSGTRLTVV.

The chain joins TRBV18 to TRBJ1-2; TRBD1 aligns across 7 bases. V trimming: 4 bases; J trimming: 1 base; junction bases outside the gene matches: 3. The CDR3 consists of 14 residues. Germline assignment: CDR1 KGHSH and CDR2 LQKENI. The CDR3 is CASSRDRDNYGYTF. The CDR3, as DNA: TGTGCCAGCTCACGGGACAGAGATAACTATGGCTACACCTTC.

The chain employs TRBV3-1 (or the pseudogene TRBV3-2) and TRBJ2-1, with 15 bases that match TRBD2. CDR3 length: 16 residues. Germline V lookup: CDR1 LGHDT, CDR2 YNNKEL (reference sequence). Trimming at V came to 2 bases and at J to 7 bases, leaving 3 bases not matched to a gene. The DNA of the CDR3 is TGTGCCAGCAGCCAACTCGGGACTAGCGGGAGGAATGAGCAGTTCTTC. The encoded protein is CASSQLGTSGRNEQFF.

The chain uses TRBV7-2 and TRBJ1-1; D might be TRBD1 (5 bases). The CDR3 spans 12 residues. V was trimmed by 3 bases and J by 8 bases, leaving 10 bases between them. The germline gives CDR1 SGHTA, CDR2 FQGNSA. The chain's CDR3 is CASSFYGGEAFF. In nucleotides, the CDR3 is TGTGCCAGCAGCTTCTATGGGGGGGAAGCTTTCTTT.